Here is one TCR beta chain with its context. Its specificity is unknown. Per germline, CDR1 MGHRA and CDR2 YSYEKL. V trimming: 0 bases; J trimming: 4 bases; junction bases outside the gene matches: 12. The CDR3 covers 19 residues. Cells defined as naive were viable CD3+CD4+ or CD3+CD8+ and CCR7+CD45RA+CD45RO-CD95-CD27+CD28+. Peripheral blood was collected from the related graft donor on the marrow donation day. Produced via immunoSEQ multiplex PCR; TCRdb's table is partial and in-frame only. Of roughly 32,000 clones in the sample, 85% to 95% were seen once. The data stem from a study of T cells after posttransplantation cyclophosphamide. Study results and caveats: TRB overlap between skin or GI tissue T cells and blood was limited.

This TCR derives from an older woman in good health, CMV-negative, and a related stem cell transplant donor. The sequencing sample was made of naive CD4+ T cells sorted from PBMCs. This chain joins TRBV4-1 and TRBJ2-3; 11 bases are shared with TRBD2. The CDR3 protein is CASSQDPRASGGIADTQYF. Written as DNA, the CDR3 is TGCGCCAGCAGCCAAGATCCCCGCGCTAGCGGGGGGATAGCAGATACGCAGTATTTT.